The sequence of this TCR beta chain was determined in a study of T cell responses to AZD1222 COVID-19 vaccine. Comment on this clone: Other nucleotide sequences in the sample specify the same CDR3.

Sequencing was performed with immunoSEQ multiplex PCR; in TCRdb, only in-frame clones are kept and a portion is missing. The sample includes 120,000 or so clones, around 80% of them seen just once. This TCR was sampled from an adult who received the AZD1222 COVID-19 vaccine. The material was peripheral blood, obtained 28 days after the second AZD1222 dose.

Here the CDR3 reads CSVGRGRNTEAFF. The CDR3 DNA reads TGCAGCGTTGGGAGGGGGAGAAACACTGAAGCTTTCTTT. The chain combines TRBV29-1 with TRBJ1-1; maybe TRBD1 (6 bases). This CDR3 is built from 13 residues. The V end was cut by 4 bases, the J end by 2 bases, with 11 bases between. Per germline, CDR1 SQVTM and CDR2 ANQGSEA.